The 32 T cell receptor beta chains below were found in one sample sequenced in a study of early T cells in non-severe SARS-CoV-2 infection. TCRdb analysed the 5' RACE reads with MiXCR anew, one entry per CDR3 protein. The sample lists approximately 56,000 distinct CDR3 sequences, less than 15% occurring once. The sample consisted of whole blood, taken at baseline. These receptors were collected from an adult who was a healthcare worker with PCR-confirmed SARS-CoV-2 infection or an uninfected control (not recorded which).

This clonotype was observed a handful of times. The chain links TRBV18 to TRBJ2-3, with 8 bases fitting TRBD2. Germline values: CDR1 KGHSH, CDR2 LQKENI. V shed 3 bases, J shed 3 bases, and the junction held 8 bases outside the gene matches. The CDR3 sequence is 16 residues long. CDR3 in amino acids: CASSPKTSGGTDTQYF. The CDR3 nucleotides read TGTGCCAGCTCACCGAAAACGTCGGGAGGGACAGATACGCAGTATTTT.

The rearrangement uses TRBV28 and TRBJ2-2; no reliable D call. The CDR3 loop spans 14 amino acids. Trimming removed 6 bases from V and 4 bases from J, with 12 bases in between. Germline CDR1 MDHEN, CDR2 SYDVKM. CDR3 DNA sequence: TGTGCCAGCAGGGGCGGCTTCATCACCGGGGAGCTGTTTTTT. This codes for CASRGGFITGELFF.

This chain connects TRBV20-1 to TRBJ2-3; 10 bases match TRBD2. This CDR3 is built from 14 residues. Germline V lookup: CDR1 DFQATT, CDR2 SNEGSKA (reference sequence). The trim removed 3 bases at V and 3 bases at J, leaving 3 bases unmatched. CDR3 sequence: CSASLTSGTDTQYF. The CDR3 nucleotides are TGCAGTGCTAGTCTGACTAGCGGGACAGATACGCAGTATTTT.

The J gene is TRBJ2-2, the V gene TRBV30, with D uncertain. The germline V gene encodes CDR1 GTSNPN and CDR2 SVGIG (reference sequence). CDR3 length: 13 amino acids. V was shortened by 6 bases and J by 0 bases, with 8 bases between the two germline ends. DNA for the CDR3: TGTGCCTGCTGGGCGCCGAACACCGGGGAGCTGTTTTTT. Protein sequence: CACWAPNTGELFF.

This clonotype was seen only a few times. This chain links TRBV20-1 with TRBJ2-7; 9 bases agree with TRBD1. The length of the CDR3 is 12 residues. J was trimmed by 8 bases and V by 3 bases; bases with no gene match: 5. The germline V gene has CDR1 DFQATT and CDR2 SNEGSKA (reference sequence). The CDR3 coding sequence is TGCAGTGCTAGCAGGACAGGGGATAAGCAGTACTTC. Translation: CSASRTGDKQYF.

The table lists this clonotype with a few counts. The CDR3 reads CSVRGTSGGETQYF. In DNA, the CDR3 is TGCAGCGTGCGGGGGACTAGCGGGGGAGAGACCCAGTACTTC. The chain employs TRBV29-1 and TRBJ2-5; 14 nucleotides align to TRBD2. The CDR3 length is 14 residues. Germline V gene sequence: CDR1 SQVTM, CDR2 ANQGSEA. J lost 4 bases, V lost 6 bases, and 4 bases had no gene match.

This clonotype was seen more than once but under ten times. The chain uses TRBV11-2 and TRBJ2-1, with D possibly being TRBD1 or TRBD2 (5 bases each). Trimming removed 4 bases at V and 5 bases at J, with 15 bases between. Germline CDR1 is SGHAT and CDR2 is FQNNGV. CDR3 size: 15 residues. The CDR3 here is CASSYRDPRDNEQFF. The CDR3 DNA is TGTGCCAGCAGCTACCGGGACCCCAGGGACAATGAGCAGTTCTTC.

V and J are TRBV3-1 and TRBJ2-1, with 10 nucleotides matching TRBD2. CDR1 and CDR2 from the germline V gene are LGHDT and YNNKEL (reference sequence). V was clipped by 4 bases and J by 0 bases; unmatched bases: 9. This CDR3 is 18 amino acids long. For the CDR3, the DNA is TGTGCCAGCAGCCGTGGACTAGCGGCCTTGAGCTCCTACAATGAGCAGTTCTTC. Protein: CASSRGLAALSSYNEQFF.

This clonotype was counted a few times. This chain links TRBV7-3 with TRBJ2-3; TRBD2 aligns across 9 bases. CDR3 length equals 15 residues. Per the germline V gene, CDR1 is SGHTA and CDR2 is FQGTGA. V lost 4 bases, J lost 6 bases, and 8 bases stayed unmatched. The CDR3 nucleotides read TGTGCCAGCAGCTCTGGGACTAGCTTCGCGGATACGCAGTATTTT. It translates to CASSSGTSFADTQYF.

The CDR3 here is CASSSGQGPYNEQFF. CDR3 coding DNA: TGTGCCAGCAGCTCCGGACAGGGGCCCTACAATGAGCAGTTCTTC. The V call is TRBV7-9, the J call TRBJ2-1; 9 bases align to TRBD1. In germline, CDR1 is SEHNR, CDR2 FQNEAQ (reference sequence). The CDR3 covers 15 residues. V trimming: 4 bases; J trimming: 2 bases; junction bases outside the gene matches: 3.

This clonotype was recorded many times. V and J are TRBV7-8 and TRBJ2-7; D perhaps matches TRBD2 (6 bases). The CDR3 is 17 residues long. Per germline, CDR1 SGHVS and CDR2 FQNEAQ. The germline V and J ends were trimmed by 0 bases and 0 bases, with 15 bases remaining between them. The CDR3 region is CASSLASLARSSYEQYF. The CDR3 bases are TGTGCCAGCAGCTTAGCGTCCCTAGCGAGAAGCTCCTACGAGCAGTACTTC.

This clonotype was picked up a small number of times. This sequence joins TRBV29-1 and TRBJ2-1, with 11 bases matching TRBD1. Germline V gene data show CDR1 as SQVTM and CDR2 as ANQGSEA. The CDR3 loop spans 13 amino acids. The V segment lost 6 bases and the J segment 4 bases; nucleotides outside the gene matches: 2. CDR3 coding DNA: TGCAGCGTGGGGACAGGGGGTTACAATGAGCAGTTCTTC. This encodes CSVGTGGYNEQFF.

This clonotype was observed a handful of times. The chain couples TRBV9 to TRBJ2-1, with 8 bases matching TRBD2. Unmatched junction bases numbered 3, after V lost 0 bases and J lost 7 bases. This CDR3 region has 14 residues. Germline CDR1 SGDLS, CDR2 YYNGEE. The CDR3 nucleotides are TGTGCCAGCAGCGTAGGAGGGACTAGTAATGAGCAGTTCTTC. As protein: CASSVGGTSNEQFF.

V usage is TRBV5-1 and J usage is TRBJ2-1; D possibly matches TRBD1 or TRBD2 (5 bases each). Per the germline V gene, CDR1 is SGHRS and CDR2 is YFSETQ. This CDR3 spans 15 amino acids. V was cut by 2 bases and J by 5 bases, with 14 bases left in between. The CDR3 protein is CASSLGQGDNNEQFF. CDR3 bases: TGCGCCAGCAGCTTAGGGCAGGGAGATAACAATGAGCAGTTCTTC.

The chain is built from TRBV18 and TRBJ2-7; the match to TRBD1 covers 7 bases. Per the germline V gene, CDR1 is KGHSH and CDR2 is LQKENI. The CDR3 totals 14 residues. J gave up 4 bases and V 3 bases, and 6 bases lay outside the gene matches. The CDR3 reads CASSPKGQSYEQYF. The CDR3 region has the DNA TGTGCCAGCTCACCCAAGGGACAGAGTTACGAGCAGTACTTC.

This clonotype came up a few times. CDR3 amino acids: CASSSGTSGREVTYEQYF. DNA of the CDR3: TGTGCCAGCAGCTCCGGGACTAGCGGGAGGGAGGTGACCTACGAGCAGTACTTC. The chain uses TRBV7-9 and TRBJ2-7, with TRBD2 identical over 16 bases. The germline gives CDR1 SEHNR, CDR2 FQNEAQ (reference sequence). The ends lost 4 bases at V and 2 bases at J; junction bases unmatched: 8. The CDR3 is 18 amino acids.

Many counts were recorded for this clonotype. The genes are TRBV20-1 and TRBJ2-2; no firm D call. The germline V gene encodes CDR1 DFQATT and CDR2 SNEGSKA (reference sequence). The V gene lost 3 bases and the J gene lost 8 bases, with 7 bases spanning the gap. CDR3 length: 11 residues. The CDR3 is CSASLRGELFF. As DNA, the CDR3 is TGCAGTGCTAGTTTAAGAGGGGAGCTGTTTTTT.

This clonotype was picked up many times. The chain uses TRBV3-1 and TRBJ2-1, with 8 positions matching TRBD2. CDR3 length equals 15 residues. Unmatched junction bases numbered 12, after V lost 4 bases and J lost 10 bases. Per the germline V gene, CDR1 is LGHDT and CDR2 is YNNKEL (reference sequence). The chain's CDR3 is CASSRAGGSIGEQFF. The CDR3 DNA follows: TGTGCCAGCAGCCGGGCGGGAGGCTCTATTGGCGAGCAGTTCTTC.

This sequence joins TRBV19 and TRBJ2-3; D remains ambiguous. CDR1 LNHDA and CDR2 SQIVND come from the germline V gene (reference sequence). V lost 5 bases and J 0 bases, leaving 12 bases between the germline ends. This CDR3 is built from 15 residues. The chain's CDR3 is CASSPRATSTDTQYF. DNA of the CDR3: TGTGCCAGTAGTCCCCGGGCCACTAGCACAGATACGCAGTATTTT.

The chain employs TRBV12-3 or TRBV12-4 and TRBJ1-1, with D uncertain. The CDR3 spans 13 residues. V dropped 5 bases and J dropped 5 bases, with 12 bases sitting between them. The CDR3 here is CASSRLWNTEAFF. The CDR3 DNA is TGTGCCAGCAGTCGCCTCTGGAATACTGAAGCTTTCTTT.

This clonotype was picked up a small number of times. The rearrangement uses TRBV12-3 or TRBV12-4 and TRBJ1-1; the D gene is possibly TRBD1 (6 bases). This CDR3 is built from 12 residues. Trimming took 3 bases from V and 11 from J, leaving 13 bases between them. CDR3 loop: CASSFFPGAAFF. The CDR3 DNA reads as TGTGCCAGCAGTTTTTTCCCGGGGGCGGCTTTCTTT.

V is TRBV18 and J is TRBJ2-6; D is unresolved. The CDR3 runs to 18 residues. The ends were cut back, 0 bases at V and 4 bases at J, with 16 bases in the middle. CDR1 is KGHSH and CDR2 is LQKENI in the germline V gene. Written as DNA, the CDR3 is TGTGCCAGCTCACCACCGGGCAGCCATTTCATGGGGGCCAACGTCCTGACTTTC. Encoded protein: CASSPPGSHFMGANVLTF.

The chain recombines TRBV11-3 with TRBJ2-7; TRBD1 aligns across 9 bases. Germline V CDR1 and CDR2: SGHNT, YENEEA. The V segment lost 3 bases and the J segment 8 bases; nucleotides outside the gene matches: 14. CDR3 length: 16 residues. The CDR3 nucleotides read TGTGCCAGCAGCTTTGAATGTGGGACAGGGACCATCCAGCAGTACTTC. Residues: CASSFECGTGTIQQYF. Combining the CDR3 with reference TRBV11-3 and TRBJ2-7 gives the whole variable domain EAGVVQSPRYKIIEKKQPVAFWCNPISGHNTLYWYLQNLGQGPELLIRYENEEAVDDSQLPKDRFSAERLKGVDSTLKIQPAELGDSAVYLCASSFECGTGTIQQYFGPGTRLTVT.

This clonotype was observed a few times. V usage is TRBV3-1 and J usage is TRBJ2-7; D gene uncertain. V dropped 4 bases and J dropped 6 bases, with 13 bases sitting between them. There are 13 residues in the CDR3. Germline assignment: CDR1 LGHDT and CDR2 YNNKEL (reference sequence). CDR3: CASSPTMSGEQYF. CDR3 coding DNA: TGTGCCAGCAGCCCTACTATGTCTGGCGAGCAGTACTTC.

CDR3 amino acids: CASSQERRLDEKLFF. As DNA, the CDR3 is TGTGCCAGCAGCCAAGAGAGACGGCTCGATGAAAAACTGTTTTTT. The chain uses TRBV14 and TRBJ1-4; unclear D gene. CDR1 is SGHDN, CDR2 FVKESK, per germline. This CDR3 spans 15 amino acids. V lost 0 bases and J 6 bases, leaving 11 bases between the germline ends.

Only a few counts were recorded for this clonotype. The V call is TRBV28, the J call TRBJ2-2; unclear D gene. V gave up 2 bases and J gave up 2 bases, with 6 bases separating them. The CDR3 is made up of 14 amino acids. Per germline, CDR1 MDHEN and CDR2 SYDVKM. Written as DNA, the CDR3 is TGTGCCAGCAGTTTACCCGATAACACCGGGGAGCTGTTTTTT. It codes for CASSLPDNTGELFF.

A few counts support this clonotype. The V gene is TRBV10-1, the J gene TRBJ2-7, with D tentatively TRBD1 or TRBD2 (5 bases each). V lost 0 bases to trimming and J lost 2 bases, with 8 bases between them. CDR1 and CDR2 from the germline V gene are WNHNN and SYGVQD (reference sequence). The CDR3 is 14 amino acids. CDR3 region: CASSESLGPYEQYF. CDR3 in DNA: TGCGCCAGCAGTGAGTCGTTGGGACCCTACGAGCAGTACTTC.

Many counts were recorded for this clonotype. The rearrangement links TRBV5-1 to TRBJ2-3; TRBD2 aligns across 7 bases. The CDR3 length is 20 residues. Germline assignment: CDR1 SGHRS and CDR2 YFSETQ. The V gene end was trimmed by 0 bases and the J gene end by 4 bases; junction bases not matched to a gene: 20. The CDR3 reads CASSLVPHLRTSRFSDTQYF. The DNA for the CDR3 is TGCGCCAGCAGCTTGGTTCCTCATCTCCGGACTAGTCGGTTTTCAGATACGCAGTATTTT.

This clonotype was seen a handful of times. The chain is built from TRBV5-1 and TRBJ2-6; D possibly corresponds to TRBD1 (5 bases). V lost 2 bases to trimming and J lost 0 bases, with 9 bases between them. This CDR3 comprises 16 residues. The germline gives CDR1 SGHRS, CDR2 YFSETQ. Here the CDR3 reads CASSLDRTSGANVLTF. The CDR3 coding sequence is TGCGCCAGCAGCTTAGACAGAACCTCTGGGGCCAACGTCCTGACTTTC.

This chain links TRBV7-9 with TRBJ2-1; D ambiguous. With 5 bases removed from V and 8 bases from J, the gap between germline ends came to 7 bases. Germline V gives CDR1 SEHNR, CDR2 FQNEAQ (reference sequence). This CDR3 spans 11 amino acids. CDR3 sequence reads: CASSIGYEQFF. DNA for the CDR3: TGTGCCAGCAGCATAGGGTATGAGCAGTTCTTC.

The V and J genes are TRBV7-9 and TRBJ2-3, with D possibly being TRBD1 or TRBD2 (5 bases each). Germline V lookup: CDR1 SEHNR, CDR2 FQNEAQ (reference sequence). The CDR3 totals 14 residues. V was shortened by 11 bases and J by 3 bases, with 18 bases between the two germline ends. The CDR3 sequence is CAGTGTSPTDTQYF. Here the CDR3 DNA reads TGTGCCGGAACCGGGACCAGCCCGACAGATACGCAGTATTTT.

This clonotype was seen a handful of times. V gene TRBV7-6 combines with J gene TRBJ2-1; the match to TRBD2 covers 7 bases. The CDR3 has 15 amino acids. CDR1 is SGHVS, CDR2 FNYEAQ, per germline. J lost 7 bases, V lost 4 bases, and 10 bases had no gene match. CDR3 amino acids: CASSSRTSRGNEQFF. Written as DNA, the CDR3 is TGTGCCAGCAGCTCCCGGACTAGTCGGGGTAATGAGCAGTTCTTC.